Listed here are 10 T cell receptor beta chains from one sample, sequenced in a study of T cell responses to AZD1222 COVID-19 vaccine. Profiling relied on immunoSEQ multiplex PCR, and the TCRdb table lists in-frame clones only, not all of them. The sample gives 150,000 or so clones, 90% to 95% of which show up once; about 1.5% is in the top ten. The material sequenced was peripheral blood, taken on day 0 of AZD1222 vaccination. The origin of the receptors is an adult in good health.

The chain joins TRBV12-5 to TRBJ1-2; maybe TRBD1 (5 bases). Germline V gives CDR1 LGHNT, CDR2 FRNRAP. The CDR3 loop spans 15 amino acids. Between the trimmed V and J ends, which lost 2 bases and 0 bases, there was a span of 10 bases. This chain's CDR3 is CASGLTGASNYGYTF. In nucleotides, the CDR3 is TGTGCTAGTGGTTTGACAGGCGCATCTAACTATGGCTACACCTTC.

J is TRBJ1-1 and V is TRBV15; D may be TRBD1 (5 bases). Trimming took 3 bases from V and 5 from J, leaving 13 bases between them. Germline V gene data show CDR1 as LNHNV and CDR2 as YYDKDF (reference sequence). CDR3 length equals 14 residues. The CDR3 is CATSSIGGDTEAFF. DNA of the CDR3: TGTGCCACCAGCAGTATAGGAGGGGATACTGAAGCTTTCTTT. Together with reference TRBV15 and TRBJ1-1, the CDR3 gives the full variable domain: DAMVIQNPRYQVTQFGKPVTLSCSQTLNHNVMYWYQQKSSQAPKLLFHYYDKDFNNEADTPDNFQSRRPNTSFCFLDIRSPGLGDTAMYLCATSSIGGDTEAFFGQGTRLTVV.

The sample holds one count of this clone. The genes are TRBV7-2 and TRBJ2-3; tentative D call: TRBD2 (6 bases). CDR3 length: 14 amino acids. Germline V gene data show CDR1 as SGHTA and CDR2 as FQGNSA. V lost 5 bases, J lost 3 bases, and 12 bases lay in between. DNA for the CDR3: TGTGCCAGCAGCCCAGGGACTGGGACAGATACGCAGTATTTT. It yields the protein CASSPGTGTDTQYF.

This chain joins TRBV19 and TRBJ2-2; D unresolved. The CDR3 is 12 residues long. Per the germline V gene, CDR1 is LNHDA and CDR2 is SQIVND (reference sequence). Trimming removed 6 bases from V and 4 bases from J, with 6 bases in between. CDR3 sequence (DNA): TGTGCCAGTAGCAGACTCACCGGGGAGCTGTTTTTT. It codes for CASSRLTGELFF.

V usage is TRBV6-5 and J usage is TRBJ2-7; D possibly uses TRBD1 or TRBD2 (5 bases each). CDR1 is MNHEY, CDR2 SVGAGI, per germline. Trimming removed 5 bases from V and 5 bases from J, with 19 bases in between. The CDR3 runs to 15 residues. The CDR3 nucleotides are TGTGCCAGCAGTCTCCCCGGGACGGCAAGGGACGAGCAGTACTTC. Translated: CASSLPGTARDEQYF.

The CDR3 nucleotides are TGTGCCATCAGTGACCCGCGGGGACTAGCGGGGGGCAATGAGCAGTTCTTC. Translation gives CAISDPRGLAGGNEQFF. The chain combines TRBV10-3 with TRBJ2-1; 15 positions match TRBD2. With 3 bases clipped from V and 6 bases from J, the junction kept 6 bases outside the gene matches. The CDR3 length is 17 residues. The germline V gene has CDR1 ENHRY and CDR2 SYGVKD.

This chain joins TRBV28 and TRBJ1-1, with D perhaps matching TRBD1 (6 bases). Deletions cut 5 bases from V and 1 base from J, with 8 bases between. The CDR3 runs 13 residues. CDR1 is MDHEN and CDR2 is SYDVKM in the germline V gene. DNA for the CDR3: TGTGCCAGCAGTCAGGGGAGGAACACTGAAGCTTTCTTT. Translated: CASSQGRNTEAFF.

The rearrangement links TRBV11-2 to TRBJ2-1; unclear D gene. In germline, CDR1 is SGHAT, CDR2 FQNNGV. This CDR3 has 14 amino acids. Trimming shortened V by 0 bases and J by 6 bases, and 9 bases separated the two germline ends. CDR3 sequence reads: CASSLDFGSNEQFF. CDR3 DNA: TGTGCCAGCAGCTTAGATTTCGGATCCAATGAGCAGTTCTTC.

This clone was seen just once. V usage is TRBV2 and J usage is TRBJ2-7; 9 bases match TRBD1. The V gene's germline CDR1 is SNHLY and CDR2 FYNNEI. The CDR3 totals 13 residues. With V trimmed by 8 bases and J by 6 bases, 8 bases remained unmatched. CDR3 nucleotide sequence: TGTGCCAGCCGTGGGGACAGGGTAAGCGAGCAGTACTTC. Protein product: CASRGDRVSEQYF.

This rearrangement joins TRBV12-5 to TRBJ1-1, with D possibly TRBD1 on 6 matching bases. Germline V gene data show CDR1 as LGHNT and CDR2 as FRNRAP. V dropped 3 bases and J dropped 11 bases, with 16 bases sitting between them. This CDR3 comprises 13 residues. The CDR3 spells CASGFGQSLEAFF. Written as DNA, the CDR3 is TGTGCTAGTGGTTTCGGACAGTCATTGGAGGCTTTCTTT.